The sequence of this T cell receptor (beta chain) was determined in a study of Graves' ophthalmopathy and Graves' hyperthyroidism. Study-wide results and caveats: Sensitivity of 85% to 90% and specificity of around 76% were achieved when a 13-signature model separated ophthalmopathy from stable hyperthyroidism.

The study amplified TCR beta CDR3 regions using RNA transcripts. HTBI primers served in a first-round RT-PCR, which a second-round multiplex PCR followed. TCRdb processed the multiplex PCR reads anew with MiXCR; each CDR3 protein has one entry. Of 400,000 to 450,000 distinct CDR3 sequences in the sample, roughly 20% were seen once. In regard to this clonotype: Its specificity is unknown.

Hyperthyroidism was considered stable when no ophthalmopathy appeared within 18 months of follow-up. Ineligible for inclusion were patients with other autoimmune diseases, uncontrolled infections, pregnancy or lactation. Input material: peripheral blood. This clonotype originated in a woman between 18 and 30 years old with stable Graves' hyperthyroidism.

CDR3 sequence: CASSIKGTDEQYF. DNA for the CDR3: TGTGCCAGTAGTATCAAGGGAACTGACGAGCAGTACTTC. The genes are TRBV19 and TRBJ2-7; no reliable D call. V lost 3 bases and J lost 5, with 11 bases in between. This CDR3 region has 13 residues. CDR1 is LNHDA and CDR2 is SQIVND in the germline V gene (reference sequence).